This entry concerns a single TCR beta chain. What it recognizes is unknown. The data originate from a study of CD8 T cells in Susac syndrome. Study outcomes and limitations: A relatively small number of individuals underwent TCR sequencing and HLA analysis.

An amount of RNA that ranged from roughly 0.45 to 1 ug was reverse transcribed with random hexamers. By means of immunoSEQ multiplex PCR, TCR beta CDR3 spanning 54 Vbeta and 13 Jbeta underwent amplification. A single record per CDR3 protein comes from TCRdb applying MiXCR to the immunoSEQ multiplex PCR reads. The sample includes some 450,000 distinct CDR3 sequences, 75% to 90% seen only once; the top ten take 0.09% to 0.15%. TEMRA cells were FACS-enriched, with CD8+ and CD4+ T cells isolated negatively. Sequencing was performed on CD8+ T cells from PBMCs. This TCR was recovered from a human donor with multiple sclerosis.

CDR3 in amino acids: CAWRSGTGRWETQYF. CDR3 nucleotides: TGTGCCTGGAGATCCGGGACAGGGAGGTGGGAGACCCAGTACTTC. The V gene is TRBV30, the J gene TRBJ2-5; 9 nucleotides match TRBD1. Trimming removed 3 bases from V and 5 bases from J; junction bases left unmatched: 10. The germline CDR1 and CDR2 sequences are GTSNPN and SVGIG (reference sequence). This CDR3 comprises 15 residues.